This T cell receptor beta chain appears in the sequencing data of a study of CD8 T cells in ankylosing spondylitis. To note about this clonotype: Its antigen is unidentified.

Quantitative 5'-RACE with molecular barcodes was used to make the TCR beta libraries. TCRdb reprocessed the 5' RACE reads via MiXCR and lists one record per CDR3 protein. The sample includes about 110,000 distinct CDR3 sequences, nearly 25% of them seen just once. General study points: Significantly higher representation of disease-linked clones was reported for matched ankylosing spondylitis synovial fluid.

The germline gives CDR1 MGHDK, CDR2 SYGVNS. V was trimmed by 11 bases and J by 5 bases, leaving 24 bases between them. The CDR3 contains 15 residues. Sequenced: synovial fluid, either unsorted or a sorted T cell fraction (not recorded which). This clonotype originated in a male donor with ankylosing spondylitis. The chain uses TRBV25-1 and TRBJ2-5; D remains unclear. Here the CDR3 DNA reads TGTGCCCCCCACCGAGCAAGCCAAATGAGGGAGACCCAGTACTTC. It is translated as CAPHRASQMRETQYF.